A single sample is the source of the 13 T cell receptor beta chains below, sequenced in a study of cytomegalovirus exposure and HLA in healthy donors. In the PCR, 60 Vbeta and 13 Jbeta primers were used. Some clones are missing from TCRdb's copy, which holds only in-frame ones; the method was immunoSEQ multiplex PCR. The sample has tens of thousands of clones, roughly 80% seen once; the top ten hold about 4.3%. Input material: PBMCs. The receptors come from a young man in good health and CMV-seronegative.

The V call is TRBV5-1, the J call TRBJ2-1; 7 bases align to TRBD2. This CDR3 contains 15 residues. V was pared by 3 bases and J by 0 bases, with 3 bases of the junction left unmatched. Germline V lookup: CDR1 SGHRS, CDR2 YFSETQ. The CDR3: CASSSASGSYNEQFF. The DNA for the CDR3 is TGCGCCAGCAGCTCCGCTAGCGGCTCCTACAATGAGCAGTTCTTC.

The chain has TRBV15 and TRBJ2-1; 10 bases are shared with TRBD1. CDR3 length equals 16 residues. Germline trimming cut 0 bases from V and 6 bases from J; bases unmatched to any gene: 5. Per germline, CDR1 LNHNV and CDR2 YYDKDF (reference sequence). The CDR3 sequence: CATSRETGGLGNEQFF. The DNA of the CDR3 is TGTGCCACCAGCAGAGAGACAGGGGGCTTGGGCAATGAGCAGTTCTTC.

The rearrangement joins TRBV9 to TRBJ2-1; 9 bases match TRBD1. Germline-derived CDR1 and CDR2 are SGDLS and YYNGEE. The junction had 7 bases not matched to a gene; V was cut back by 0 bases and J by 3 bases. The CDR3 loop spans 17 amino acids. The CDR3 region has the DNA TGTGCCAGCAGCGTAGGCGGGACAGGGCCTTTCTACAATGAGCAGTTCTTC. This encodes CASSVGGTGPFYNEQFF.

The rearrangement uses TRBV11-2 and TRBJ2-1; 9 positions match TRBD2. Germline CDR1 is SGHAT and CDR2 is FQNNGV. J gave up 1 base and V 5 bases, and 12 bases lay outside the gene matches. The CDR3 runs 18 residues. The CDR3 loop is CASSPGGSGRRSYNEQFF. The CDR3 nucleotides read TGTGCCAGCAGCCCCGGCGGTAGCGGGAGAAGGTCCTACAATGAGCAGTTCTTC. Full variable domain (rest looked up from reference TRBV11-2 and TRBJ2-1): EAGVAQSPRYKIIEKRQSVAFWCNPISGHATLYWYQQILGQGPKLLIQFQNNGVVDDSQLPKDRFSAERLKGVDSTLKIQPAKLEDSAVYLCASSPGGSGRRSYNEQFFGPGTRLTVL.

V gene TRBV5-1 combines with J gene TRBJ2-7, with 9 positions matching TRBD1. V lost 3 bases to trimming and J lost 3 bases; unmatched junction nucleotides: 7. The CDR3 extends over 15 amino acids. Per the germline V gene, CDR1 is SGHRS and CDR2 is YFSETQ. CDR3 residues: CASSSSGTGIYEQYF. The CDR3 coding sequence is TGCGCCAGCAGCTCCTCCGGGACAGGGATCTACGAGCAGTACTTC.

For the CDR3, the DNA is TGTGCCAGTAGTATAACCCAACAGGGGTACGGAAACACCATATATTTT. Protein product: CASSITQQGYGNTIYF. This chain connects TRBV19 to TRBJ1-3; 7 bases map to TRBD1. The germline CDR1 and CDR2 sequences are LNHDA and SQIVND (reference sequence). This CDR3 region has 16 residues. Trimming took 2 bases from V and 4 from J; bases not matched to a gene: 8.

The gene calls are TRBV7-3 and TRBJ2-7; a weak D match, TRBD2 (5 bases). The CDR3 covers 13 residues. Germline CDR1 and CDR2: SGHTA and FQGTGA. Trimming shortened V by 8 bases and J by 4 bases, and 15 bases separated the two germline ends. CDR3 bases: TGTGCCAGCCCTCGGGGATCCCCATACGAGCAGTACTTC. Translation gives CASPRGSPYEQYF.

The chain is built from TRBV6-6 and TRBJ1-5; 7 bases align to TRBD1. The CDR3 extends over 16 amino acids. Per germline, CDR1 MNHNY and CDR2 SVGAGI (reference sequence). V lost 5 bases to trimming and J lost 2 bases; unmatched junction nucleotides: 9. The CDR3 reads CASSPAYGTGNQPQHF. CDR3 DNA: TGTGCCAGCAGTCCCGCGTACGGGACAGGCAATCAGCCCCAGCATTTT.

The rearrangement uses TRBV27 and TRBJ2-2; TRBD1 matches 9 bases. CDR1 MNHEY and CDR2 SMNVEV come from the germline V gene (reference sequence). The V segment lost 4 bases and the J segment 3 bases; nucleotides outside the gene matches: 0. The CDR3 loop spans 14 amino acids. In DNA, the CDR3 is TGTGCCAGCAGTTACAGGGGGCACACCGGGGAGCTGTTTTTT. This sequence encodes CASSYRGHTGELFF.

This sequence joins TRBV7-2 and TRBJ2-7, with TRBD2 matching over 12 bases. The V gene end was trimmed by 5 bases and the J gene end by 6 bases; junction bases not matched to a gene: 11. The V gene's germline CDR1 is SGHTA and CDR2 FQGNSA. The CDR3 has 16 residues. DNA of the CDR3: TGTGCCAGCAGCCCTACTAGCGGGGGGCGACAGGGCGAGCAGTACTTC. The encoded protein is CASSPTSGGRQGEQYF.

This clone has more than one count but fewer than ten. The chain links TRBV6-5 to TRBJ1-1; D is uncertain. V shed 1 base and J shed 1 base, with 7 bases lying between them. Germline-derived CDR1 and CDR2 are MNHEY and SVGAGI. This CDR3 is 14 amino acids long. CDR3 sequence (DNA): TGTGCCAGCAGTTACTGGGGAGAGAACACTGAAGCTTTCTTT. The encoded protein is CASSYWGENTEAFF.

The V call is TRBV2, the J call TRBJ2-1; 8 bases fit TRBD2. This CDR3 contains 16 residues. With V trimmed by 3 bases and J by 8 bases, 12 bases remained unmatched. Germline V gene data show CDR1 as SNHLY and CDR2 as FYNNEI. CDR3 DNA: TGTGCCAGCAGTGATTTAGCGGGAAATTCCGGCGATGAGCAGTTCTTC. It encodes CASSDLAGNSGDEQFF. The complete variable domain, with remaining parts taken from reference TRBV2 and TRBJ2-1, reads EPEVTQTPSHQVTQMGQEVILRCVPISNHLYFYWYRQILGQKVEFLVSFYNNEISEKSEIFDDQFSVERPDGSNFTLKIRSTKLEDSAMYFCASSDLAGNSGDEQFFGPGTRLTVL.

The V gene is TRBV5-1, the J gene TRBJ2-5; D is undetermined. The CDR3 spans 11 residues. V gave up 5 bases and J gave up 5 bases, with 7 bases separating them. The germline CDR1 and CDR2 sequences are SGHRS and YFSETQ. The CDR3: CASRVGETQYF. CDR3 DNA: TGCGCCAGCAGAGTCGGGGAGACCCAGTACTTC.